Sequencing of this T cell receptor (beta chain) was carried out in a study of blood T cell repertoires in COVID-19. Across the whole study: Whether acute or convalescent, the COVID-19 samples came from the United States, Italy and Spain. The cDNA or gDNA used as material had been derived from T cells, B-cell-depleted T cells, or PBMCs.

The method was immunoSEQ multiplex PCR; TCRdb's version includes in-frame clones alone and lacks a portion of them. In the table there are 200,000 to 300,000 clones, around 87% of which are singletons. Trimming pared 4 bases from V and 5 bases from J, leaving 8 bases between. In germline, CDR1 is LGHDT, CDR2 YNNKEL (reference sequence). The CDR3 covers 12 residues. The chain carries TRBV3-1 (or the pseudogene TRBV3-2) and TRBJ1-2; D call uncertain. The sequence derives from a woman aged 30 to 39 who had recovered from COVID-19. What was sequenced was peripheral blood. The CDR3 protein is CASSLQSYGYTF. CDR3 nucleotides: TGTGCCAGCAGCCTACAGAGTTATGGCTACACCTTC.